What follows are 22 T cell receptor beta chains derived from one specimen sequenced in a study of control samples from healthy donors and cancer patients. Some clones are missing from TCRdb's copy, which holds only in-frame ones; the method was immunoSEQ multiplex PCR. The profile shows more than 100,000 clones, 88% of them singletons. What was sequenced was blood. These receptors came from a man aged 35 to 55 in good health.

This clone was detected only a few times. V is TRBV29-1 and J is TRBJ1-6; a weak D match, TRBD1 (6 bases). Germline V lookup: CDR1 SQVTM, CDR2 ANQGSEA. The CDR3 runs 13 residues. V gave up 6 bases and J gave up 6 bases, with 12 bases separating them. The CDR3 DNA reads as TGCAGCGTGACACAGGGATTTAATTCACCCCTCCACTTT. Translating it yields CSVTQGFNSPLHF.

The chain employs TRBV25-1 and TRBJ2-5; 12 bases map to TRBD1. Per germline, CDR1 MGHDK and CDR2 SYGVNS. The CDR3 has 15 amino acids. Germline trimming cut 8 bases from V and 5 bases from J; bases unmatched to any gene: 9. DNA for the CDR3: TGTGCCAGCTCCACGGGACAGGGGGCGAGTGAGACCCAGTACTTC. It encodes CASSTGQGASETQYF.

The chain employs TRBV5-6 and TRBJ2-7; D may be TRBD1 (5 bases). Trimming shortened V by 4 bases and J by 2 bases, and 13 bases separated the two germline ends. The length of the CDR3 is 14 residues. Germline V CDR1 and CDR2: SGHDT, YYEEEE. CDR3 sequence: CASSLGAEAYEQYF. The DNA of the CDR3 is TGTGCCAGCAGCCTTGGGGCTGAAGCCTACGAGCAGTACTTC.

The chain joins TRBV7-8 to TRBJ1-1, with TRBD1 identical over 7 bases. V was clipped by 5 bases and J by 7 bases; unmatched bases: 10. CDR1 and CDR2 (germline): SGHVS, FQNEAQ. The CDR3 consists of 14 residues. The CDR3 spells CASSGQGEKIEAFF. The CDR3 coding sequence is TGTGCCAGCAGCGGCCAGGGGGAAAAGATTGAAGCTTTCTTT.

CDR3 protein: CASSSRTGTSYGYTF. The CDR3 bases are TGTGCCAGCAGCTCGAGGACAGGCACCAGCTATGGCTACACCTTC. This chain connects TRBV2 to TRBJ1-2; TRBD1 agrees at 7 bases. The trim removed 6 bases at V and 4 bases at J, leaving 11 bases unmatched. Germline-derived CDR1 and CDR2 are SNHLY and FYNNEI. The CDR3 spans 15 residues.

This chain connects TRBV6-1 to TRBJ2-1, with 12 bases lining up with TRBD2. This CDR3 has 16 residues. With V trimmed by 4 bases and J by 8 bases, 9 bases remained unmatched. The germline V gene encodes CDR1 MNHNS and CDR2 SASEGT. Here the CDR3 reads CASSGTLAGGPDEQFF. CDR3 DNA: TGTGCCAGCAGTGGAACTCTAGCGGGGGGGCCAGATGAGCAGTTCTTC.

The V gene is TRBV9, the J gene TRBJ2-2, with 9 bases fitting TRBD1. Germline CDR1 and CDR2: SGDLS and YYNGEE. V shed 3 bases and J 5 bases; nucleotides not matched to a gene: 11. There are 17 residues in the CDR3. The CDR3 reads CASSATPGTGRTGELFF. CDR3 DNA: TGTGCCAGCAGCGCAACTCCCGGGACAGGGAGGACCGGGGAGCTGTTTTTT.

The chain uses TRBV6-5 and TRBJ1-1, with a weak D call TRBD1 (5 bases). Germline V gene data show CDR1 as MNHEY and CDR2 as SVGAGI. CDR3 length: 14 amino acids. Trimming removed 0 bases from V and 4 bases from J, with 9 bases in between. This chain's CDR3 is CASSYSGRVTEAFF. The DNA for the CDR3 is TGTGCCAGCAGTTACTCGGGCAGGGTCACTGAAGCTTTCTTT.

The chain has TRBV19 and TRBJ1-1; 9 bases fit TRBD1. From germline, CDR1 is LNHDA and CDR2 SQIVND (reference sequence). Losses at the gene ends were 4 bases for V and 5 bases for J; bases not matched to a gene: 8. This CDR3 has 15 residues. The CDR3: CASSSGQGSWTEAFF. In DNA form, the CDR3 reads TGTGCCAGTAGTAGCGGACAGGGGAGTTGGACTGAAGCTTTCTTT.

This clone was recorded a few times. J is TRBJ1-4 and V is TRBV5-1; no firm D call. The V and J ends lost 3 bases and 7 bases respectively, with 4 bases between them. Germline-derived CDR1 and CDR2 are SGHRS and YFSETQ. The CDR3 extends over 11 amino acids. CDR3 region: CASSSREKLFF. The CDR3, as DNA: TGCGCCAGCAGCTCGCGTGAAAAACTGTTTTTT.

The CDR3 sequence: CASKTNSAGELFF. The CDR3 DNA follows: TGTGCCAGCAAGACAAACTCGGCCGGGGAGCTGTTTTTT. The chain couples TRBV6-5 to TRBJ2-2, with D hard to call. The CDR3 runs to 13 residues. In germline, CDR1 is MNHEY, CDR2 SVGAGI. Trimming removed 7 bases at V and 6 bases at J, with 12 bases between.

This chain joins TRBV10-2 and TRBJ1-6; possibly TRBD1 for D (5 bases). V lost 11 bases and J 5 bases, leaving 16 bases between the germline ends. The CDR3 runs to 14 residues. CDR1 WSHSY and CDR2 SAAADI come from the germline V gene. CDR3 residues: CAAQGIAHNSPLHF. In DNA form, the CDR3 reads TGCGCCGCCCAGGGCATCGCCCATAATTCACCCCTCCACTTT.

The chain recombines TRBV30 with TRBJ2-3; D may be TRBD2 (5 bases). This CDR3 has 14 residues. Trimming stripped 3 bases from V and 2 bases from J, with 12 bases between. Germline V gene lookup returns CDR1 GTSNPN and CDR2 SVGIG (reference sequence). CDR3 amino acids: CAWRGRTHTDTQYF. In nucleotides, the CDR3 is TGTGCCTGGAGAGGTAGGACTCACACAGATACGCAGTATTTT.

The chain carries TRBV3-1 (or the pseudogene TRBV3-2) and TRBJ2-1; 9 nucleotides agree with TRBD1. Losses at the gene ends were 4 bases for V and 2 bases for J; bases not matched to a gene: 3. The germline CDR1 and CDR2 sequences are LGHDT and YNNKEL (reference sequence). This CDR3 comprises 15 residues. CDR3 nucleotides: TGTGCCAGCAGCCCAAGACAGGGGGCCTACAATGAGCAGTTCTTC. Translated: CASSPRQGAYNEQFF.

V usage is TRBV5-1 and J usage is TRBJ2-7; no firm D call. Per germline, CDR1 SGHRS and CDR2 YFSETQ. The CDR3 is 13 amino acids. V lost 0 bases, J lost 2 bases, and 6 bases lay in between. CDR3 nucleotides: TGCGCCAGCAGCTTGGACATCACCTACGAGCAGTACTTC. Protein sequence: CASSLDITYEQYF. The entire variable domain, with the rest obtained from reference TRBV5-1 and TRBJ2-7, is as follows: KAGVTQTPRYLIKTRGQQVTLSCSPISGHRSVSWYQQTPGQGLQFLFEYFSETQRNKGNFPGRFSGRQFSNSRSEMNVSTLELGDSALYLCASSLDITYEQYFGPGTRLTVT.

J is TRBJ1-3 and V is TRBV24-1; the D is unclear. The V end was cut by 1 base, the J end by 2 bases, with 2 bases between. CDR1 KGHDR and CDR2 SFDVKD come from the germline V gene. The CDR3 has 13 residues. The CDR3, as DNA: TGTGCCACCAGTGATTTAGCTGGAAACACCATATATTTT. Translating gives CATSDLAGNTIYF.

The rearrangement uses TRBV10-3 and TRBJ2-1; 13 bases map to TRBD2. The trim removed 4 bases at V and 3 bases at J, leaving 0 bases unmatched. The CDR3 covers 15 residues. CDR1 and CDR2 from the germline V gene are ENHRY and SYGVKD. The CDR3 spells CAISGTSGGYNEQFF. Written as DNA, the CDR3 is TGTGCCATCAGTGGGACTAGCGGGGGCTACAATGAGCAGTTCTTC.

This clone was detected once. V usage is TRBV5-1 and J usage is TRBJ1-6; TRBD1 is a possible D gene (6 bases). The CDR3 is 15 amino acids. The V end lost 4 bases, the J end lost 10 bases, and 18 bases lay between the germline ends. In germline, CDR1 is SGHRS, CDR2 YFSETQ. CDR3 amino acids: CASSTSQDSRSPLHF. The CDR3 nucleotides read TGCGCCAGCAGCACAAGCCAGGACAGTCGGTCACCCCTCCACTTT.

V and J are TRBV9 and TRBJ1-2; the D gene is possibly TRBD1 (6 bases). The CDR3 totals 15 residues. Germline CDR1 and CDR2: SGDLS and YYNGEE. Trimming pared 3 bases from V and 6 bases from J, leaving 18 bases between. CDR3 sequence: CASSASDRSLHGYTF. The CDR3 bases are TGTGCCAGCAGCGCATCAGACAGGAGTCTTCATGGCTACACCTTC.

The rearrangement joins TRBV5-5 to TRBJ1-3; 8 bases align to TRBD1. Germline V gene data show CDR1 as SGHKS and CDR2 as YYEKEE (reference sequence). V trimming: 3 bases; J trimming: 0 bases; junction bases outside the gene matches: 2. The CDR3 covers 15 residues. The CDR3 reads CASSYGTGSGNTIYF. The CDR3, as DNA: TGTGCCAGCAGCTATGGGACAGGCTCTGGAAACACCATATATTTT.

This clone appeared a few times. The chain employs TRBV4-1 and TRBJ2-2, with D unresolved. Trimming stripped 4 bases from V and 0 bases from J, with 9 bases between. Germline-derived CDR1 and CDR2 are MGHRA and YSYEKL. CDR3 length: 15 amino acids. The CDR3 DNA reads as TGCGCCAGCAGCCTTAACTCCGCGAACACCGGGGAGCTGTTTTTT. Protein product: CASSLNSANTGELFF.

The count of this clone is one. This sequence joins TRBV12-3 or TRBV12-4 and TRBJ2-1; unclear D gene. V lost 2 bases, J lost 7 bases, and 6 bases lay in between. This CDR3 spans 12 amino acids. The CDR3 nucleotides are TGTGCCAGCAGTTTATGGGTTAATGAGCAGTTCTTC. Translation: CASSLWVNEQFF.